These 11 T cell receptor beta chains came from one sample sequenced in a study of OX40 agonist ivuxolimab in advanced cancers. Clones were read by immunoSEQ multiplex PCR, and TCRdb kept only the in-frame ones, dropping some. The table records under 80,000 clones, around 83% of them present only once. The material was CD4+ or CD8+ T cells sorted from blood, obtained in a trial of the OX40 agonist ivuxolimab. The receptors shown here come from an adult with an advanced solid tumor such as melanoma, head and neck, liver or kidney cancer.

The genes are TRBV18 and TRBJ1-6, with D maybe TRBD1 (6 bases). Trimming removed 3 bases from V and 7 bases from J, with 10 bases in between. The CDR3 totals 14 residues. The germline V gene has CDR1 KGHSH and CDR2 LQKENI. The DNA for the CDR3 is TGTGCCAGCTCACCGGGGGCAGGGAATTCACCCCTCCACTTT. This encodes CASSPGAGNSPLHF.

The V gene is TRBV6-5, the J gene TRBJ2-7; D is unclear. V lost 6 bases and J 3 bases, leaving 9 bases between the germline ends. This CDR3 contains 12 residues. Looked up from germline, CDR1 is MNHEY and CDR2 is SVGAGI. As DNA, the CDR3 is TGTGCCAGCAGGTATCGTCACTACGAGCAGTACTTC. It translates to CASRYRHYEQYF.

The chain recombines TRBV29-1 with TRBJ2-1, with TRBD1 as a possible D gene (5 bases). This CDR3 contains 12 residues. CDR1 is SQVTM and CDR2 is ANQGSEA in the germline V gene. V was trimmed by 0 bases and J by 7 bases, leaving 7 bases between them. This chain's CDR3 is CSVEESGNEQFF. The DNA for the CDR3 is TGCAGCGTTGAAGAGTCAGGGAATGAGCAGTTCTTC.

The gene calls are TRBV19 and TRBJ2-4; TRBD1 matches at 8 bases. V lost 9 bases to trimming and J lost 1 base; unmatched junction nucleotides: 8. The germline gives CDR1 LNHDA, CDR2 SQIVND (reference sequence). The CDR3 has 15 residues. DNA of the CDR3: TGTGCCAGCGAACCGACAGGGGCGGCCAAAAACATTCAGTACTTC. Protein product: CASEPTGAAKNIQYF.

This clone was detected only once. V is TRBV5-1 and J is TRBJ1-1; D might be TRBD1 (6 bases). The V end lost 2 bases, the J end lost 3 bases, and 8 bases lay between the germline ends. Germline lookup yields CDR1 SGHRS and CDR2 YFSETQ. The CDR3 length is 13 residues. The CDR3 DNA is TGCGCCAGCAGCTTATACAGGGACACTGAAGCTTTCTTT. Protein sequence: CASSLYRDTEAFF.

V and J are TRBV4-3 and TRBJ2-4; 7 bases align to TRBD1. The CDR3 has 15 residues. V trimming: 0 bases; J trimming: 4 bases; junction bases outside the gene matches: 3. Germline CDR1 is LGHNA and CDR2 is YSLEER. The CDR3 DNA follows: TGCGCCAGCAGCCAAGATAGGGGACAGAAAAACATTCAGTACTTC. Translating it yields CASSQDRGQKNIQYF.

The rearrangement links TRBV5-4 to TRBJ2-4, with 8 bases that match TRBD1. The CDR3 is made up of 15 amino acids. The V gene end was trimmed by 4 bases and the J gene end by 3 bases; junction bases not matched to a gene: 6. CDR1 SGHNT and CDR2 YYREEE come from the germline V gene (reference sequence). The CDR3 protein is CASSPRGQVKNIQYF. The CDR3 nucleotides are TGTGCCAGCAGCCCCAGGGGGCAGGTCAAAAACATTCAGTACTTC.

CDR3 amino acids: CASSLAFGRTDTQYF. CDR3 in DNA: TGTGCCAGCAGCTTAGCGTTTGGCCGCACAGATACGCAGTATTTT. This chain uses TRBV7-2 with TRBJ2-3; D call uncertain. This CDR3 has 15 residues. V lost 0 bases to trimming and J lost 1 base, with 8 bases between them. Germline V gives CDR1 SGHTA, CDR2 FQGNSA.

This chain connects TRBV11-1 to TRBJ2-2; D ambiguous. Germline V lookup: CDR1 SGHAT, CDR2 FQDESV (reference sequence). The CDR3 consists of 13 residues. Trimming shortened V by 6 bases and J by 3 bases, and 8 bases separated the two germline ends. The CDR3 DNA reads TGTGCCAGCAGGGGCCGGTACACCGGGGAGCTGTTTTTT. Its protein product is CASRGRYTGELFF.

This clone has only one observation. The chain has TRBV5-1 and TRBJ2-1; 9 positions agree with TRBD1. CDR3 length: 16 amino acids. Germline assignment: CDR1 SGHRS and CDR2 YFSETQ. J gave up 2 bases and V 3 bases, and 6 bases lay outside the gene matches. The CDR3 sequence: CASSSSRQGAYNEQFF. CDR3 nucleotides: TGCGCCAGCAGCTCGAGCAGACAGGGGGCCTACAATGAGCAGTTCTTC.

This clone is termed medium-sized (0.01 to 0.1%). This chain uses TRBV25-1 with TRBJ1-4; TRBD1 is a possible D gene (5 bases). Per the germline V gene, CDR1 is MGHDK and CDR2 is SYGVNS. The CDR3 loop spans 15 amino acids. V lost 4 bases and J lost 6, with 15 bases in between. The CDR3 spells CASSARGKGDEKLFF. The CDR3 DNA sequence: TGTGCCAGCAGTGCACGAGGGAAAGGGGATGAAAAACTGTTTTTT. Based on the CDR3 plus reference TRBV25-1 and TRBJ1-4, the full variable domain is EADIYQTPRYLVIGTGKKITLECSQTMGHDKMYWYQQDPGMELHLIHYSYGVNSTEKGDLSSESTVSRIRTEHFPLTLESARPSHTSQYLCASSARGKGDEKLFFGSGTQLSVL.